This T cell receptor (beta chain) was obtained from a study of T cells in localized non-small cell lung cancer. Study results and caveats: Tumor trailed uninvolved adjacent lung in T cell clonality, which peaked there. The study detected a median about 57 of the top 100 tumor clones in adjacent lung. Since sequencing was restricted to only one region of the tumor, intratumor heterogeneity remains a possibility.

In regard to this clone: Its antigen remains unidentified.

Germline lookup yields CDR1 SGHRS and CDR2 YFSETQ. V lost 6 bases to trimming and J lost 8 bases, with 17 bases between them. The CDR3 spans 14 residues. Produced via immunoSEQ multiplex PCR; TCRdb's table is partial and in-frame only. This table has roughly 24,000 clones, roughly 89% appearing once. The input for sequencing was peripheral blood, taken before any cancer treatment. The receptor was isolated from a man aged 35 to 69 with stage I squamous cell lung carcinoma. The gene calls are TRBV5-1 and TRBJ1-4; no definite D call. The chain's CDR3 is CASTPEGGYEKLFF. In nucleotides, the CDR3 is TGCGCCAGCACCCCCGAAGGTGGATACGAAAAACTGTTTTTT. Full variable domain (missing parts from reference TRBV5-1 and TRBJ1-4): KAGVTQTPRYLIKTRGQQVTLSCSPISGHRSVSWYQQTPGQGLQFLFEYFSETQRNKGNFPGRFSGRQFSNSRSEMNVSTLELGDSALYLCASTPEGGYEKLFFGSGTQLSVL.